The 2 T cell receptor beta chains listed next were all sequenced from one sample in a study of blood T cell repertoires in COVID-19. Clones were read by immunoSEQ multiplex PCR, and TCRdb kept only the in-frame ones, dropping some. The top ten clones hold roughly 1.3% of a sample with some 220,000 clones, more than 80% of them seen once. Sequenced sample: peripheral blood. These receptors were taken from a woman aged 25 to 39 with COVID-19, enrolled during active disease.

The gene calls are TRBV3-1 (or the pseudogene TRBV3-2) and TRBJ1-2; possibly TRBD1 for D (6 bases). The CDR3 has 12 residues. Germline values: CDR1 LGHDT, CDR2 YNNKEL (reference sequence). V was pared by 3 bases and J by 8 bases, with 10 bases between. The CDR3 sequence: CASSHRGAGYTF. The DNA of the CDR3 is TGTGCCAGCAGCCACAGGGGCGCAGGCTACACCTTC.

This clone came up once. This chain connects TRBV5-1 to TRBJ1-1; 8 nucleotides align to TRBD1. The V segment lost 2 bases and the J segment 7 bases; nucleotides outside the gene matches: 7. Per the germline V gene, CDR1 is SGHRS and CDR2 is YFSETQ. The CDR3 length is 14 residues. CDR3 sequence: CASSFQGQGFEAFF. CDR3 nucleotides: TGCGCCAGCAGCTTTCAAGGACAGGGCTTTGAAGCTTTCTTT.